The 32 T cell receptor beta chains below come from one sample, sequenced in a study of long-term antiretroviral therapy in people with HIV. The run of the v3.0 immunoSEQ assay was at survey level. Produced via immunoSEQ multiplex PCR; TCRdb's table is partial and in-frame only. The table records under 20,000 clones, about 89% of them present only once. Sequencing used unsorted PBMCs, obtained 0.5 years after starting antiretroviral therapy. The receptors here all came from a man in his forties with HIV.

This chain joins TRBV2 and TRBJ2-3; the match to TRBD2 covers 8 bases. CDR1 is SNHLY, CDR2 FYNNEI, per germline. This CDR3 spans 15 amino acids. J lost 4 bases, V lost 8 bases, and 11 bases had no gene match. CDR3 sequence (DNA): TGTGCCAGCCCGGGGAGGCGGGGGGCACCAGATACGCAGTATTTT. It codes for CASPGRRGAPDTQYF.

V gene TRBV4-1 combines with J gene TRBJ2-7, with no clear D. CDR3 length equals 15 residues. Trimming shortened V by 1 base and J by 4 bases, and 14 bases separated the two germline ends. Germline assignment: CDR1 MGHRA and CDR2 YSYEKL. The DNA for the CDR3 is TGCGCCAGCAGCCAAGCCGATCGCCCCTTTTACGAGCAGTACTTC. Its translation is CASSQADRPFYEQYF.

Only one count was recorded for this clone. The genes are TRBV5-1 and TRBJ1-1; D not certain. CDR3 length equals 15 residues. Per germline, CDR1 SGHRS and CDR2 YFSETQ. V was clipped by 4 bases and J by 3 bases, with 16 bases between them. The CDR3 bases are TGCGCCAGCAGCGCCGGACCCGGGCGTGACACTGAAGCTTTCTTT. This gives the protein CASSAGPGRDTEAFF.

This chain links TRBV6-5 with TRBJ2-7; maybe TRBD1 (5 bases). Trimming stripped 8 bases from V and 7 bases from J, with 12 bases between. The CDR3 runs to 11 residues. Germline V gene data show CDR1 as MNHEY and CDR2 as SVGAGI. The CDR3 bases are TGTGCCAGCCAGGGCTCGGGTGAGCAGTACTTC. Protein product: CASQGSGEQYF.

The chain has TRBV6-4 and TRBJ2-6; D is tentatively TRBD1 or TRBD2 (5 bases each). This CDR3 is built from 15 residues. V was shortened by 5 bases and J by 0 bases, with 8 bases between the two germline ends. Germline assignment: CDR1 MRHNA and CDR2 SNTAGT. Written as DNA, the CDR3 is TGTGCCAGCAGTCCGAGGGGCTCTGGGGCCAACGTCCTGACTTTC. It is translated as CASSPRGSGANVLTF.

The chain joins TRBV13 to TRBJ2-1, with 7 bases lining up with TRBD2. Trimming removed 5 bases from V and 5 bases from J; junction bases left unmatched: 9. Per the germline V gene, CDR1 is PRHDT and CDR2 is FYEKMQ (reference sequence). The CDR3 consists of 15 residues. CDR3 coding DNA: TGTGCCAGCAGCATAACTAGCGTAAGGGACAATGAGCAGTTCTTC. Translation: CASSITSVRDNEQFF.

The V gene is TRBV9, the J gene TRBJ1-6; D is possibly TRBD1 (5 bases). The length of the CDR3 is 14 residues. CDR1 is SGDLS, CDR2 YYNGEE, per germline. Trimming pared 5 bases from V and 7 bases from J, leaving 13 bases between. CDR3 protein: CASSYNQGNSPLHF. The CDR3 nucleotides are TGTGCCAGCAGTTACAACCAGGGAAATTCACCCCTCCACTTT.

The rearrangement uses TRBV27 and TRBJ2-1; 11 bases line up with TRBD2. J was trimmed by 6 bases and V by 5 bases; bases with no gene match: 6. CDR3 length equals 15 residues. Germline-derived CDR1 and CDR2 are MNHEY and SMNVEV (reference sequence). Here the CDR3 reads CASSHGTSGANEQFF. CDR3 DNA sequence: TGTGCCAGCAGTCACGGGACTAGCGGAGCCAATGAGCAGTTCTTC.

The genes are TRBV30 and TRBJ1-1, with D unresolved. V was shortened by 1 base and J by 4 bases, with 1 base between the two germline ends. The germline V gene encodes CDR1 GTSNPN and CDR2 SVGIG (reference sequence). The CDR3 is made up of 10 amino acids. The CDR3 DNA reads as TGTGCCTGGAGTGCCACTGAAGCTTTCTTT. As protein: CAWSATEAFF.

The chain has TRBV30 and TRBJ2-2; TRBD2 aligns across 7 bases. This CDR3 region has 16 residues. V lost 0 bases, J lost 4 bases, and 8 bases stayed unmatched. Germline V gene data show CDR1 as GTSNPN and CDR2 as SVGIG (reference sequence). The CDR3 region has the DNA TGTGCCTGGAGTGTACTGAGACTAGCTATCACCGGGGAGCTGTTTTTT. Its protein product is CAWSVLRLAITGELFF.

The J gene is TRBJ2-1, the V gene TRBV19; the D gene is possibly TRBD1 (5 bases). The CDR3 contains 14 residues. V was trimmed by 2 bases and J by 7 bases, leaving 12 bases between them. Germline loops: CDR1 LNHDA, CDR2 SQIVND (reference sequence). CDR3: CASSILGLTNEQFF. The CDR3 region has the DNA TGTGCCAGTAGTATATTGGGGCTAACAAATGAGCAGTTCTTC. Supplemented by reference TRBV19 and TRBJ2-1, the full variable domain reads DGGITQSPKYLFRKEGQNVTLSCEQNLNHDAMYWYRQDPGQGLRLIYYSQIVNDFQKGDIAEGYSVSREKKESFPLTVTSAQKNPTAFYLCASSILGLTNEQFFGPGTRLTVL.

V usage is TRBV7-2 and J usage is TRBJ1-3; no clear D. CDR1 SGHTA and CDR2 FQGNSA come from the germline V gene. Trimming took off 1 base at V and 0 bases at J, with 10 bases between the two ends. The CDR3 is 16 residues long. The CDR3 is CASSLERLSSGNTIYF. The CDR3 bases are TGTGCCAGCAGCTTAGAAAGGCTTAGCTCTGGAAACACCATATATTTT.

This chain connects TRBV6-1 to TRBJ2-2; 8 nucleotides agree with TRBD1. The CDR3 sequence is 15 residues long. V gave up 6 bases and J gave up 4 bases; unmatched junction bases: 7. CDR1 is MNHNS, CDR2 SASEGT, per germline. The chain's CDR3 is CASRTQGAGTGELFF. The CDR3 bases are TGTGCCAGCAGGACTCAGGGGGCAGGCACCGGGGAGCTGTTTTTT.

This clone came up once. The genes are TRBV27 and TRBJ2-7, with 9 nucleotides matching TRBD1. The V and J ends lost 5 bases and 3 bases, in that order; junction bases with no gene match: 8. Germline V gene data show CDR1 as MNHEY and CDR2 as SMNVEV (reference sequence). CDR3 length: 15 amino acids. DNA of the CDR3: TGTGCCAGCAGTATGCGAGGACAGGGGAACTACGAGCAGTACTTC. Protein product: CASSMRGQGNYEQYF.

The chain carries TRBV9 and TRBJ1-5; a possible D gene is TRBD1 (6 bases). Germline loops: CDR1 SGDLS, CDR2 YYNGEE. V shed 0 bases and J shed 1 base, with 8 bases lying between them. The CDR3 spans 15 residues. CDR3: CASSVEGGSNQPQHF. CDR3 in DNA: TGTGCCAGCAGCGTAGAGGGGGGGAGCAATCAGCCCCAGCATTTT.

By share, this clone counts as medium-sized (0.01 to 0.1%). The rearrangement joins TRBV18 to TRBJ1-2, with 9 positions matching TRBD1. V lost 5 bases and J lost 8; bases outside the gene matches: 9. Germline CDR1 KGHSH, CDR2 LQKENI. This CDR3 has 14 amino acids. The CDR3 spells CASSTGQGDRGYTF. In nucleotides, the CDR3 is TGTGCCAGCTCAACGGGACAGGGTGATCGCGGCTACACCTTC.

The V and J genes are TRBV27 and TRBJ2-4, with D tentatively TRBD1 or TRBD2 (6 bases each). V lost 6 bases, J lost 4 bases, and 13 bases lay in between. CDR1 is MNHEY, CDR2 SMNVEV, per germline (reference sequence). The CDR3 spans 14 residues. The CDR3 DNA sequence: TGTGCCAGCAGCTTAAGGGGGGAGAAAAACATTCAGTACTTC. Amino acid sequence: CASSLRGEKNIQYF.

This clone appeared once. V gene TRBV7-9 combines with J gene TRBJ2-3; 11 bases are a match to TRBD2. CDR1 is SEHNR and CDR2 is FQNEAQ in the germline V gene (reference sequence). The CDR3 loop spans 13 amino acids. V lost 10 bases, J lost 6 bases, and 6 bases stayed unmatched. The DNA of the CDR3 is TGTGCCATCCTAGCGGGGGGTTCGGATACGCAGTATTTT. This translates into CAILAGGSDTQYF.

This CDR3 reads CSAPKYNEQFF. DNA of the CDR3: TGCAGTGCTCCTAAGTACAATGAGCAGTTCTTC. The chain combines TRBV20-1 with TRBJ2-1; D gene unclear. Germline-derived CDR1 and CDR2 are DFQATT and SNEGSKA (reference sequence). The CDR3 is 11 residues long. V lost 5 bases and J 4 bases, leaving 6 bases between the germline ends.

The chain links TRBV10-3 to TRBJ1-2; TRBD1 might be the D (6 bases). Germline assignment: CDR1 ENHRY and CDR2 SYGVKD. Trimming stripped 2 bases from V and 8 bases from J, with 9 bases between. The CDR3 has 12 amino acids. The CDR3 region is CAISEGGQGYTF. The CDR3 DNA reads TGTGCCATCAGTGAGGGGGGACAAGGCTACACCTTC.

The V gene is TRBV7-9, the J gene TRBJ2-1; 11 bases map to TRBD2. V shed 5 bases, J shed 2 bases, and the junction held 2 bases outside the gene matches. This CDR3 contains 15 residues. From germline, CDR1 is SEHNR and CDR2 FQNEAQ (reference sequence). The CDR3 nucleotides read TGTGCCAGCAGCAAGGGACTAGCGGCCTACAATGAGCAGTTCTTC. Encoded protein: CASSKGLAAYNEQFF.

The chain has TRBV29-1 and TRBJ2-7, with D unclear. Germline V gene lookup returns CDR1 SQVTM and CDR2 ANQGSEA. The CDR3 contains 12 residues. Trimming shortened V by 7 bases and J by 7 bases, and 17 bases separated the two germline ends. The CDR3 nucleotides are TGCAGCGGCCGGGCTCTCTCCGGGGAGCAGTACTTC. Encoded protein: CSGRALSGEQYF.

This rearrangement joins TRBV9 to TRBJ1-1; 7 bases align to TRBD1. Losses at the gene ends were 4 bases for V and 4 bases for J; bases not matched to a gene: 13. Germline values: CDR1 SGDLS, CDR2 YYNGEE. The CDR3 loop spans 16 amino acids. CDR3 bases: TGTGCCAGCAGCCGAAAGAGACAGGGCTGGGGCACTGAAGCTTTCTTT. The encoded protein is CASSRKRQGWGTEAFF. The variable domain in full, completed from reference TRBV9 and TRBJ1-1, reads DSGVTQTPKHLITATGQRVTLRCSPRSGDLSVYWYQQSLDQGLQFLIQYYNGEERAKGNILERFSAQQFPDLHSELNLSSLELGDSALYFCASSRKRQGWGTEAFFGQGTRLTVV.

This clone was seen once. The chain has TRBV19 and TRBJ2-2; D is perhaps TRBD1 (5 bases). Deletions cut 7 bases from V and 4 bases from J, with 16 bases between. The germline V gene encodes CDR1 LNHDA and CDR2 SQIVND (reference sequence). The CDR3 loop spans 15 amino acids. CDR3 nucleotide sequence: TGTGCCAGTACGTTTACCCAGGGTCCCACCGGGGAGCTGTTTTTT. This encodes CASTFTQGPTGELFF.

The CDR3 sequence: CASSLDAAGELFF. Here the CDR3 DNA reads TGCGCCAGCAGCCTCGACGCAGCCGGGGAGCTGTTTTTT. V is TRBV4-3 and J is TRBJ2-2; no definite D call. Per germline, CDR1 LGHNA and CDR2 YSLEER. V dropped 4 bases and J dropped 6 bases, with 9 bases sitting between them. The CDR3 spans 13 residues.

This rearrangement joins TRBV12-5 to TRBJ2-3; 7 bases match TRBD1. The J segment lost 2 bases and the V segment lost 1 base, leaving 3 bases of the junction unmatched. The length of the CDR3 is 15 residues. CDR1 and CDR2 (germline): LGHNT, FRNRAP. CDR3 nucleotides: TGTGCTAGTGGTTTGGGACAGGGTATCACAGATACGCAGTATTTT. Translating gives CASGLGQGITDTQYF.

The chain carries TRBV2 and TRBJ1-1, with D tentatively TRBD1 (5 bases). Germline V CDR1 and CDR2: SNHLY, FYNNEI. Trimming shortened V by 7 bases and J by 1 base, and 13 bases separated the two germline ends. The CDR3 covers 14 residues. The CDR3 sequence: CASTRGQGNTEAFF. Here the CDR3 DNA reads TGTGCCAGCACCCGAGGTCAGGGGAACACTGAAGCTTTCTTT.

As DNA, the CDR3 is TGTGCCATCAGTGAGTCAGTGGCGGGAGGGTACGAGCAGTACTTC. Translated: CAISESVAGGYEQYF. This chain links TRBV10-3 with TRBJ2-7; the match to TRBD2 covers 9 bases. CDR3 length: 15 residues. Germline values: CDR1 ENHRY, CDR2 SYGVKD. The V and J ends lost 0 bases and 4 bases, in that order; junction bases with no gene match: 4.

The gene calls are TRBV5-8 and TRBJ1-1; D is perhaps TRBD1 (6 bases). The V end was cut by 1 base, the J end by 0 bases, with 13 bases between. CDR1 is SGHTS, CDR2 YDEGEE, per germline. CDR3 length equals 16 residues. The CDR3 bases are TGTGCCAGCAGCTTGAGTGTGGGGGGCATGAACACTGAAGCTTTCTTT. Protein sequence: CASSLSVGGMNTEAFF.

This CDR3 reads CAWSVLGVFSGNTIYF. The DNA for the CDR3 is TGTGCCTGGAGTGTACTGGGCGTATTCTCTGGAAACACCATATATTTT. This chain uses TRBV30 with TRBJ1-3, with D unresolved. Trimming left V 0 bases short and J 0 bases short, with 12 bases between. This CDR3 comprises 16 residues. CDR1 and CDR2 from the germline V gene are GTSNPN and SVGIG (reference sequence).

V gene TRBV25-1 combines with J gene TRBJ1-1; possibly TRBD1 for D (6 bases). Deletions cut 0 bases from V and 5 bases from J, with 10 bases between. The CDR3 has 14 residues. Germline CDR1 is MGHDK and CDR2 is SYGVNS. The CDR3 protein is CASSEYVTGTEAFF. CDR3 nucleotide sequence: TGTGCCAGCAGTGAATACGTCACAGGGACTGAAGCTTTCTTT.

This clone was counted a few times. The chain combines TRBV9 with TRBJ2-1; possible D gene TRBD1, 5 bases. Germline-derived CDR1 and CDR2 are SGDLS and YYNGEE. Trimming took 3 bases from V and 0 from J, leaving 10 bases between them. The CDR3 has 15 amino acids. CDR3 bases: TGTGCCAGCAGCGGGGGCTCCCTCTCCTACAATGAGCAGTTCTTC. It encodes CASSGGSLSYNEQFF.